This T cell receptor beta chain was sequenced during a study of cytomegalovirus exposure and HLA in healthy donors. Study-wide findings and caveats: Among the CMV-associated chains, a few were confirmed in vitro as specific for CMV antigens. Relative to equally common others, HLA-associated TCR beta chains showed greater clonal expansion in a later analysis. The study designated fewer than 200 TCR beta chains cytomegalovirus-associated.

The J segment lost 5 bases and the V segment lost 4 bases, leaving 12 bases of the junction unmatched. CDR1 is MNHNS and CDR2 is SASEGT in the germline V gene. This CDR3 has 17 amino acids. The PCR contained 60 Vbeta and 13 Jbeta primers. Assay used: immunoSEQ multiplex PCR; TCRdb lists only in-frame clones, some missing. The data show some 150,000 clones, 9.4% seen once. This clone was picked up a small number of times. As yet, its antigen is unknown. This TCR derives from a male donor in good health and CMV-seronegative. This chain joins TRBV6-1 and TRBJ2-2, with 8 bases fitting TRBD2. The sequencing input was PBMCs. CDR3 protein: CASSATPGGAHTGELFF. The CDR3 DNA follows: TGTGCCAGCAGTGCTACTCCGGGGGGGGCGCATACCGGGGAGCTGTTTTTT.